The 9 T cell receptor beta chains listed next were all sequenced from one sample in a study of CD8+ T cells in alopecia areata. The treatment is: oral pan-JAK inhibitor, 5-10 mg twice daily. cDNA reverse transcribed from extracted RNA served as the sequencing template. The protocol was immunoSEQ multiplex PCR, while the TCRdb copy is restricted to in-frame clones and leaves out a portion. The sample lists fewer than 250,000 clones, more than 55% occurring once. Sequenced material: CD4+ T cells sorted from blood, taken at week 4, from a patient treated with tofacitinib. The source is a human donor with alopecia areata.

The chain carries TRBV29-1 and TRBJ2-5; a possible D gene is TRBD2 (6 bases). This CDR3 comprises 12 residues. Trimming cost V 4 bases and J 5 bases, with 11 bases left between them. The germline V gene encodes CDR1 SQVTM and CDR2 ANQGSEA. CDR3 coding DNA: TGCAGCGTTGTTTCAGGGAGGGAGACCCAGTACTTC. It is translated as CSVVSGRETQYF. The full variable domain, rest sourced from reference TRBV29-1 and TRBJ2-5, is SAVISQKPSRDICQRGTSLTIQCQVDSQVTMMFWYRQQPGQSLTLIATANQGSEATYESGFVIDKFPISRPNLTFSTLTVSNMSPEDSSIYLCSVVSGRETQYFGPGTRLLVL.

The chain links TRBV29-1 to TRBJ1-1; D is unclear. Germline V gene lookup returns CDR1 SQVTM and CDR2 ANQGSEA. The CDR3 spans 12 residues. V dropped 1 base and J dropped 6 bases, with 9 bases sitting between them. In nucleotides, the CDR3 is TGCAGCGTTGAAGGAGGCATCGCTGAAGCTTTCTTT. It encodes CSVEGGIAEAFF.

This chain uses TRBV29-1 with TRBJ2-4; 8 nucleotides match TRBD1. The CDR3 has 12 residues. V trimming: 4 bases; J trimming: 5 bases; junction bases outside the gene matches: 1. Looked up from germline, CDR1 is SQVTM and CDR2 is ANQGSEA. The CDR3 region is CSVATGENIQYF. In DNA, the CDR3 is TGCAGCGTTGCGACAGGGGAAAACATTCAGTACTTC.

A remark on this clone: The same CDR3 also results from other DNA sequences found in this sample. The chain carries TRBV7-2 and TRBJ2-7, with D possibly being TRBD1 (6 bases). V dropped 1 base and J dropped 0 bases, with 7 bases sitting between them. Germline loops: CDR1 SGHTA, CDR2 FQGNSA. The length of the CDR3 is 14 residues. CDR3 sequence: CASSLDRASYEQYF. The CDR3 DNA follows: TGTGCCAGCAGCTTAGACAGGGCCTCCTACGAGCAGTACTTC.

This rearrangement joins TRBV7-2 to TRBJ1-5, with D possibly being TRBD1 (5 bases). Germline V CDR1 and CDR2: SGHTA, FQGNSA. The CDR3 length is 13 residues. V was trimmed by 2 bases and J by 5 bases, leaving 7 bases between them. The DNA for the CDR3 is TGTGCCAGCAGCTTAAGGGGTGATCAGCCCCAGCATTTT. This encodes CASSLRGDQPQHF.

The rearrangement uses TRBV2 and TRBJ2-7, with 9 bases aligning to TRBD1. CDR1 and CDR2 (germline): SNHLY, FYNNEI. V lost 1 base, J lost 6 bases, and 4 bases stayed unmatched. This CDR3 is built from 14 residues. The CDR3: CASSEGDRVTEQYF. In DNA form, the CDR3 reads TGTGCCAGCAGTGAAGGGGACAGGGTCACCGAGCAGTACTTC.

The rearrangement joins TRBV7-8 to TRBJ2-5; D could derive from TRBD1 or TRBD2 (6 bases each). The germline V gene has CDR1 SGHVS and CDR2 FQNEAQ. The CDR3 extends over 14 amino acids. V was trimmed by 10 bases and J by 0 bases, leaving 15 bases between them. CDR3 protein: CAIHLGGNQETQYF. The CDR3 DNA reads TGTGCCATCCACCTCGGGGGCAACCAAGAGACCCAGTACTTC.

The CDR3 sequence is CAWSVQPYEQYF. The DNA of the CDR3 is TGTGCCTGGAGTGTACAACCTTACGAGCAGTACTTC. The gene calls are TRBV30 and TRBJ2-7; D is ambiguous. This CDR3 region has 12 residues. Per the germline V gene, CDR1 is GTSNPN and CDR2 is SVGIG (reference sequence). V lost 0 bases to trimming and J lost 4 bases, with 7 bases between them.

CDR3 DNA sequence: TGTGCCAGCAGCTTGGCCGGAGCGGGGTTTACCTACAATGAGCAGTTCTTC. Its translation: CASSLAGAGFTYNEQFF. V usage is TRBV5-4 and J usage is TRBJ2-1, with 7 bases identical to TRBD2. This CDR3 comprises 17 residues. CDR1 is SGHNT, CDR2 YYREEE, per germline (reference sequence). Trimming cost V 0 bases and J 2 bases; bases outside gene matches: 8.